The clone carrying this TCR beta chain was observed many times. Its antigen is unknown. The data originate from a study of glioma-infiltrating T cells. V was shortened by 2 bases and J by 0 bases, with 12 bases between the two germline ends. Germline values: CDR1 LNHDA, CDR2 SQIVND (reference sequence). This CDR3 region has 16 residues. The study, taken as a whole, reports: Tissue and blood shared very few CDR3 sequences. Tissue-blood divergence was below expectation in non-neoplastic patients, above in gliomas.

Using RNA template, CDR3s of TCR alpha and beta were amplified with iRepertoire arm-PCR. One-step reverse transcription and amplification started from around 100-400 ng of tissue mRNA or PBMC total RNA. TCRdb ran MiXCR on the multiplex PCR reads and lists one entry per CDR3 protein. Of some 110,000 distinct CDR3 sequences listed, roughly 20% are singletons. The chain links TRBV19 to TRBJ2-3, with D unclear. This TCR derives from a human donor with low-grade glioma or glioblastoma, undergoing nonglioma brain surgery, or in good health (not recorded which). The sequenced material came from glioma tissue, nonneoplastic brain tissue, or PBMCs (not recorded which). CDR3 DNA: TGTGCCAGTAGTATAAAAGTCCGGAGTAGCACAGATACGCAGTATTTT. As protein: CASSIKVRSSTDTQYF.